A selection of T cell receptor beta chains follows, all from one sample in a study of response to subunit inactivated influenza vaccine. Using its own MiXCR run on the RT-PCR reads, TCRdb lists one record per CDR3 protein. The data show around 520,000 distinct CDR3 sequences, with about 25% seen just once and around 2% held by the top ten. This specimen consisted of CD4+ T cells sorted from PBMCs, obtained 5 to 6 days after vaccination. The receptor source for this set is a man aged 45-60 years who received an inactivated influenza vaccine. CDR3s include the opening cysteine and the closing phenylalanine or tryptophan. The D gene is left open where the match is weak. Size is omitted from some rows. Given values are once, few, many or a class for expanded clones.

>few|TRBJ1-6|12|TRBV12-3/TRBV12-4|.
CASSRQNSPLHF
TGTGCCAGCAGTCGACAAAATTCACCCCTCCACTTT
>.|TRBJ2-1|13|TRBV20-1|.
CSARQDLHNEQFF
TGCAGTGCTCGGCAGGACTTGCACAATGAGCAGTTCTTC
>many|TRBJ2-7|14|TRBV12-3/TRBV12-4|TRBD1
CASSPRQGAYEQYF
TGTGCCAGCAGTCCACGACAGGGGGCCTACGAGCAGTACTTC
>.|TRBJ1-6|16|TRBV6-2/TRBV6-3|.
CASSYSGTWDNSPLHF
TGTGCCAGCAGTTACTCCGGGACCTGGGATAATTCACCCCTCCACTTT
>.|TRBJ2-7|19|TRBV24-1|TRBD2
CATSAPSGTSGRATYEQYF
TGTGCCACCAGCGCTCCCTCCGGGACTAGCGGGAGGGCAACCTACGAGCAGTACTTC
>few|TRBJ2-7|14|TRBV5-1|.
CASSLEIASYEQYF
TGCGCCAGCAGCTTGGAGATAGCTTCCTACGAGCAGTACTTC
>once|TRBJ1-5|16|TRBV20-1|.
CSARERLGRGNQPQHF
TGCAGTGCTAGAGAACGATTGGGCAGGGGCAATCAGCCCCAGCATTTT
>.|TRBJ2-1|14|TRBV2|TRBD2
CASRQSGGFNEQFF
TGTGCCAGCAGGCAAAGCGGGGGGTTTAATGAGCAGTTCTTC
>few|TRBJ2-2|12|TRBV20-1|.
CSAKDGTGELFF
TGCAGTGCTAAGGACGGAACCGGGGAGCTGTTTTTT
>.|TRBJ2-1|14|TRBV20-1|TRBD2
CSAMGLATYNEQFF
TGCAGTGCTATGGGACTAGCGACCTACAATGAGCAGTTCTTC
>few|TRBJ1-5|20|TRBV15|TRBD1
CATSRDSPARGEYSNQPQHF
TGTGCCACCAGCAGAGATTCTCCTGCCAGGGGGGAATATAGCAATCAGCCCCAGCATTTT
>few|TRBJ2-1|19|TRBV11-2|TRBD2
CASSLDPERGGLIYNEQFF
TGTGCCAGCAGCTTAGATCCTGAACGCGGGGGGCTGATCTACAATGAGCAGTTCTTC
>few|TRBJ1-5|12|TRBV20-1|TRBD1
CSALTGGQPQHF
TGCAGTGCTCTGACAGGGGGTCAGCCCCAGCATTTT
>few|TRBJ2-5|14|TRBV20-1|TRBD1
CSATLGQLQETQYF
TGCAGTGCTACTTTGGGACAGCTCCAAGAGACCCAGTACTTC
>.|TRBJ2-7|15|TRBV6-1|.
CASSPLGTYPYEQYF
TGTGCCAGCAGTCCCCTGGGGACATACCCCTACGAGCAGTACTTC
>.|TRBJ2-7|16|TRBV10-2|.
CASSETGVGSGYEQYF
TGCGCCAGCAGTGAGACTGGAGTGGGGAGCGGCTACGAGCAGTACTTC
>few|TRBJ2-1|15|TRBV25-1|.
CASSDPRDPYNEQFF
TGTGCCAGCAGTGACCCCCGGGACCCCTACAATGAGCAGTTCTTC
>.|TRBJ2-1|15|TRBV28|TRBD1
CASSRQGASYNEQFF
TGTGCCAGCAGCCGACAGGGGGCCTCCTACAATGAGCAGTTCTTC
>few|TRBJ2-7|19|TRBV25-1|TRBD2
CASRGVGRASGRPNYEQYF
TGTGCCAGCAGAGGGGTTGGGAGGGCTAGCGGGAGGCCAAATTACGAGCAGTACTTC
>once|TRBJ1-5|15|TRBV12-3/TRBV12-4|.
CASMIRGSGNQPQHF
TGTGCCAGCATGATAAGGGGCTCTGGCAATCAGCCCCAGCATTTT
>.|TRBJ2-5|15|TRBV29-1|TRBD2
CSVGGGSGGQETQYF
TGCAGCGTTGGGGGGGGTAGCGGAGGGCAAGAGACCCAGTACTTC
>.|TRBJ1-5|14|TRBV6-5|.
CASSDSGGNQPQHF
TGTGCCAGCAGCGACTCGGGAGGGAATCAGCCCCAGCATTTT
>few|TRBJ1-2|12|TRBV12-3/TRBV12-4|.
CASSQEVSGYTF
TGTGCCAGCAGCCAGGAAGTGTCTGGCTACACCTTC
>.|TRBJ1-2|8|TRBV29-1|.
CSSDIYTF
TGCAGCTCCGACATTTACACCTTC
>.|TRBJ2-4|11|TRBV29-1|.
CSVDQGSIQYF
TGCAGCGTTGACCAGGGGAGCATTCAGTACTTC
>many|TRBJ1-2|14|TRBV7-2|.
CASSLASFNYGYTF
TGTGCCAGCAGCTTAGCGTCCTTTAACTATGGCTACACCTTC
>.|TRBJ2-3|14|TRBV10-3|.
CAISESAGTDTQYF
TGTGCCATCAGTGAGTCTGCGGGGACGGATACGCAGTATTTT
>.|TRBJ2-2|15|TRBV10-3|TRBD1
CAIRSGTAVIRELFF
TGTGCCATCAGATCCGGGACAGCTGTCATCCGGGAGCTGTTTTTT
>.|TRBJ1-1|14|TRBV7-2|.
CASSSKGQNTEAFF
TGTGCCAGCAGCTCTAAGGGACAGAACACTGAAGCTTTCTTT
>few|TRBJ1-4|15|TRBV6-5|.
CASSYGVSGGEKLFF
TGTGCCAGCAGTTACGGGGTCTCTGGAGGTGAAAAACTGTTTTTT
>many|TRBJ1-1|15|TRBV7-2|.
CASRLDRGTHTEAFF
TGTGCCAGCAGACTGGACAGAGGTACACACACTGAAGCTTTCTTT
>.|TRBJ2-7|17|TRBV12-3/TRBV12-4|TRBD2
CASSLGLAGVLSYEQYF
TGTGCCAGCAGTTTAGGACTAGCGGGGGTTCTCTCCTACGAGCAGTACTTC
>.|TRBJ2-1|15|TRBV12-3/TRBV12-4|TRBD2
CASRSVGDYYNEQFF
TGTGCCAGCAGGTCCGTGGGGGACTACTACAATGAGCAGTTCTTC
>few|TRBJ2-7|15|TRBV4-1|.
CASSQGLAPNYEQYF
TGCGCCAGCAGCCAAGGGCTAGCGCCTAATTACGAGCAGTACTTC
>.|TRBJ2-3|12|TRBV29-1|.
CSVWTRTDTQYF
TGCAGCGTGTGGACTCGCACAGATACGCAGTATTTT
>.|TRBJ1-6|13|TRBV15|.
CATSREGVSPLHF
TGTGCCACCAGCAGAGAGGGGGTTTCACCCCTCCACTTT
>.|TRBJ2-3|16|TRBV24-1|TRBD1
CATSDPMTGGTDTQYF
TGTGCCACCAGTGACCCAATGACAGGGGGAACAGATACGCAGTATTTT
>.|TRBJ2-1|13|TRBV20-1|.
CSATGYSYNEQFF
TGCAGTGCGACGGGGTACTCCTACAATGAGCAGTTCTTC
>few|TRBJ1-1|15|TRBV19|.
CASSLWSSSNTEAFF
TGTGCCAGTAGTCTCTGGAGTAGTTCGAACACTGAAGCTTTCTTT
>.|TRBJ2-6|16|TRBV7-2|TRBD1
CASSIRQGVGANVLTF
TGTGCCAGCAGCATAAGACAGGGGGTTGGGGCCAACGTCCTGACTTTC
>.|TRBJ2-2|14|TRBV5-6|.
CASSFGQGTGELFF
TGTGCCAGCAGCTTTGGGCAGGGAACCGGGGAGCTGTTTTTT
>.|TRBJ1-3|14|TRBV27|TRBD1
CASRRTGLGNTIYF
TGTGCCAGCAGGAGGACAGGGCTGGGAAACACCATATATTTT